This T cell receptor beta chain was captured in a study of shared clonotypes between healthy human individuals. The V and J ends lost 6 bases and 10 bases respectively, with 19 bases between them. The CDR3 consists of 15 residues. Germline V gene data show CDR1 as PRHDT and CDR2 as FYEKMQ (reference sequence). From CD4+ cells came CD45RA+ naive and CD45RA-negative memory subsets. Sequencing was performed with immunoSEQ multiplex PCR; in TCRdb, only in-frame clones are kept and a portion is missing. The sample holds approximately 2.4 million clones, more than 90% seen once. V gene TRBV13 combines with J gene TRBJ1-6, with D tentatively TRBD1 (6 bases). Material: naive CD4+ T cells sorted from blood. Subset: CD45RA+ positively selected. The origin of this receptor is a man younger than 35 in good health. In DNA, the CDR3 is TGTGCCAGCAGTCGCCAGGGGCTATTTGGGTCACCCCTCCACTTT. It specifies CASSRQGLFGSPLHF. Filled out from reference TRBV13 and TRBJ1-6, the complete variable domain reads AAGVIQSPRHLIKEKRETATLKCYPIPRHDTVYWYQQGPGQDPQFLISFYEKMQSDKGSIPDRFSAQQFSDYHSELNMSSLELGDSALYFCASSRQGLFGSPLHFGNGTRLTVT.